This is a list of T cell receptor beta chains from one sample in a study of T cell changes during pregnancy in multiple sclerosis. Assay used: immunoSEQ multiplex PCR; TCRdb lists only in-frame clones, some missing. The sample carries about 72,000 clones, 91% recorded once. The starting material was peripheral blood, obtained in the third trimester of pregnancy. Receptor source: a female donor in good health, enrolled as a control in a pregnancy study. CDR3s include the opening cysteine and the closing phenylalanine or tryptophan. D genes are given only for firm matches. Clone size, where shown, is once, few, many, or a class for clones that have expanded.

CASSHPGEQGTNEKLFF,TGTGCCAGCAGCCATCCGGGGGAACAGGGGACTAATGAAAAACTGTTTTTT,TRBV7-6,TRBJ1-4,NA,TRBD1
CASSPLTGINYGYTF,TGCGCCAGCAGCCCTCTGACAGGGATCAACTATGGCTACACCTTC,TRBV4-1,TRBJ1-2,NA,TRBD1
CASSPRGGGGPLADTQYF,TGTGCCAGCAGCCCTAGGGGGGGCGGCGGCCCTCTGGCAGATACGCAGTATTTT,TRBV7-8,TRBJ2-3,NA,NA
CASGQTDQPQHF,TGTGCCAGCGGACAGACGGATCAGCCCCAGCATTTT,TRBV2,TRBJ1-5,few,NA
CASSLGGPGSYNSPLHF,TGCGCCAGCAGCTTGGGAGGGCCCGGCTCCTATAATTCACCCCTCCACTTT,TRBV5-1,TRBJ1-6,NA,NA
CASSLAGTRISKETQYF,TGTGCCAGCAGCTTGGCAGGGACTAGAATAAGTAAAGAGACCCAGTACTTC,TRBV5-4,TRBJ2-5,NA,TRBD2
CASWTAHNEQFF,TGTGCCAGCTGGACAGCCCACAATGAGCAGTTCTTC,TRBV28,TRBJ2-1,NA,NA
CASSFQAGVYEQYF,TGTGCCAGCAGCTTCCAAGCGGGGGTATACGAGCAGTACTTC,TRBV5-4,TRBJ2-7,NA,TRBD2
CASSLGLGGNQPQHF,TGCGCCAGCAGCTTGGGATTGGGAGGCAATCAGCCCCAGCATTTT,TRBV5-1,TRBJ1-5,NA,NA
CASSLVRVRTDTQYF,TGTGCCAGCAGCTTGGTCAGGGTGAGAACAGATACGCAGTATTTT,TRBV5-8,TRBJ2-3,NA,NA
CASSFGLAGGTDTQYF,TGTGCCAGTAGTTTCGGACTAGCGGGAGGAACAGATACGCAGTATTTT,TRBV19,TRBJ2-3,NA,TRBD2
CASSARNDNNYGYTF,TGTGCCAGCAGCGCACGGAATGACAATAACTATGGCTACACCTTC,TRBV9,TRBJ1-2,NA,NA
CASRGTGMNTEAFF,TGTGCCAGCAGGGGGACAGGTATGAACACTGAAGCTTTCTTT,TRBV2,TRBJ1-1,NA,TRBD1
CASSEFGGGTGSGNTIYF,TGTGCCAGCAGTGAATTTGGAGGAGGGACAGGCTCTGGAAACACCATATATTTT,TRBV25-1,TRBJ1-3,NA,TRBD1
CASSQRHEQFF,TGTGCCAGCAGCCAGCGTCATGAGCAGTTCTTC,TRBV14,TRBJ2-1,NA,NA
CASSSGARDHGELFF,TGTGCCAGCAGCTCCGGCGCCAGGGATCACGGGGAGCTGTTTTTT,TRBV7-2,TRBJ2-2,NA,NA
CASSVTGVGNYGYTF,TGTGCCAGCAGTGTCACAGGGGTGGGTAACTATGGCTACACCTTC,TRBV6-1,TRBJ1-2,NA,TRBD1
CASSRTGKGTEAFF,TGTGCCAGCAGTCGGACAGGGAAGGGCACTGAAGCTTTCTTT,TRBV2,TRBJ1-1,NA,TRBD1
CASSFLTGLANNEQFF,TGTGCCAGCAGCTTCCTAACGGGACTAGCGAACAATGAGCAGTTCTTC,TRBV7-9,TRBJ2-1,NA,TRBD2
CASSLETGAGMNTEAFF,TGTGCCAGCAGCTTAGAAACAGGGGCTGGAATGAACACTGAAGCTTTCTTT,TRBV7-9,TRBJ1-1,NA,TRBD1
CASSEQGVSGELFF,TGTGCCAGCAGTGAACAGGGGGTGTCCGGGGAGCTGTTTTTT,TRBV6-1,TRBJ2-2,NA,TRBD1
CASSDLDRVDTEAFF,TGTGCCAGCAGTGACCTGGACAGGGTTGATACTGAAGCTTTCTTT,TRBV2,TRBJ1-1,NA,TRBD1
CASRGDRGYEQYF,TGTGCCAGTAGGGGGGACAGGGGCTACGAGCAGTACTTC,TRBV19,TRBJ2-7,few,TRBD1
CASSSKTGGLGEKLFF,TGTGCCAGCAGTTCGAAAACAGGGGGCTTAGGTGAAAAACTGTTTTTT,TRBV6-5,TRBJ1-4,NA,TRBD1